This entry features one T cell receptor (beta chain) sequence. Original analysis: Amplification of reference gene primers was used by the study to estimate nucleated cell counts. TCRdb's copy holds only in-frame clones and misses some; the assay was immunoSEQ multiplex PCR. From that table come the V and J calls and clone size; the DNA was used to work out D and trimming. The sample gives tens of thousands of clones, roughly 77% of which show up once; 9% to 9.5% is in the top ten. The CDR3 sequence is 16 residues long. The germline CDR1 and CDR2 sequences are SGDLS and YYNGEE. V lost 0 bases and J 2 bases, leaving 15 bases between the germline ends. This record comes from a study of blood T cell repertoires in COVID-19. On the study more broadly: The United States, Italy and Spain provided the acute and convalescent COVID-19 samples. Sample material is recorded as cDNA or gDNA derived from T cells, B-cell-depleted T cells, or PBMCs.

The sequenced material came from peripheral blood. V is TRBV9 and J is TRBJ2-7; weak D call: TRBD1 (6 bases). This receptor was obtained from a human donor in a cohort sampled during active COVID-19. CDR3 sequence (DNA): TGTGCCAGCAGCGTAGGCCGTCGGGCAGGGGCCTACGAGCAGTACTTC. The encoded protein is CASSVGRRAGAYEQYF.